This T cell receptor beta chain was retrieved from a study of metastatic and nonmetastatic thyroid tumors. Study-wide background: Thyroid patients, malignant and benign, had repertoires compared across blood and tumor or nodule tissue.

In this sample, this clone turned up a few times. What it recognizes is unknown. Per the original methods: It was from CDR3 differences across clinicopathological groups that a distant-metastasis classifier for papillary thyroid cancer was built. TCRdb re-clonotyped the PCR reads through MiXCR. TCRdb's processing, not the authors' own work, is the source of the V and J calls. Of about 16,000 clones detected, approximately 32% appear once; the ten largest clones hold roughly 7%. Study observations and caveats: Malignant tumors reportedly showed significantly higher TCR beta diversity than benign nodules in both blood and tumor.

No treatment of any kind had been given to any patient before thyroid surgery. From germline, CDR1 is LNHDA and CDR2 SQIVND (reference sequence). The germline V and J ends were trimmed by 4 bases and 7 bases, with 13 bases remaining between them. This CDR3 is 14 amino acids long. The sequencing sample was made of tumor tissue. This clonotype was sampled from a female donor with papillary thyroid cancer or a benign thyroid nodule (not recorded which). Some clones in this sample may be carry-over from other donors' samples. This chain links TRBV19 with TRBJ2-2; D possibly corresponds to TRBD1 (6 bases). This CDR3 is CASSTQGRHGELFF. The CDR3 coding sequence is TGTGCCAGTAGTACACAGGGTAGGCACGGGGAGCTGTTTTTT.